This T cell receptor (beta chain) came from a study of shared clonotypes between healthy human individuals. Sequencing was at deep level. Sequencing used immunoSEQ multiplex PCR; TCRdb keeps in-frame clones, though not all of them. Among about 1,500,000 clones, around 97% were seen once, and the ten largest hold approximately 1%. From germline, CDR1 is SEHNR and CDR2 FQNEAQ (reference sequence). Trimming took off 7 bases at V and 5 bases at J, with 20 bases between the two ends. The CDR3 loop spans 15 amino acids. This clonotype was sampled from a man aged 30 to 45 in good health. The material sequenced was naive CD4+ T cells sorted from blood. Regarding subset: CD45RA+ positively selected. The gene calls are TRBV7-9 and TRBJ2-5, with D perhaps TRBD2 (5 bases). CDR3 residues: CASTSPRAVGETQYF. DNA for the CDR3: TGTGCCAGCACCTCCCCGCGGGCGGTCGGGGAGACCCAGTACTTC.